This T cell receptor beta chain stems from a study of immune heterogeneity within non-small cell lung tumors. Template was bulk tumor genomic DNA, about 600 ng per sample. Several biopsies per primary tumor, spaced far apart, were taken during surgery. Patients underwent curative surgery for non-small cell lung cancer (untreated and newly diagnosed). The CDR3 covers 14 residues. Germline V gives CDR1 GTSNPN, CDR2 SVGIG (reference sequence). V was cut by 6 bases and J by 4 bases, with 16 bases left in between. This clonotype was seen a few times. Multiplex PCR amplified the TCR beta CDR3 region. Its first round ran for around 10 cycles with 32 V and 13 J primers. MiXCR, run by TCRdb on the multiplex PCR reads, gives a single entry per CDR3 protein. The sample has roughly 10,000 distinct CDR3 sequences, approximately 20% seen once; the top ten hold around 3.6%.

The chain is built from TRBV30 and TRBJ2-1, with TRBD2 as a possible D gene (5 bases). Sequencing was done on a sample of lung tumor tissue. This TCR was recovered from a man between 60 and 75 years old with non-small cell lung cancer. CDR3 residues: CACWWPGVYNEQFF. CDR3 DNA: TGTGCCTGCTGGTGGCCCGGGGTATACAATGAGCAGTTCTTC.